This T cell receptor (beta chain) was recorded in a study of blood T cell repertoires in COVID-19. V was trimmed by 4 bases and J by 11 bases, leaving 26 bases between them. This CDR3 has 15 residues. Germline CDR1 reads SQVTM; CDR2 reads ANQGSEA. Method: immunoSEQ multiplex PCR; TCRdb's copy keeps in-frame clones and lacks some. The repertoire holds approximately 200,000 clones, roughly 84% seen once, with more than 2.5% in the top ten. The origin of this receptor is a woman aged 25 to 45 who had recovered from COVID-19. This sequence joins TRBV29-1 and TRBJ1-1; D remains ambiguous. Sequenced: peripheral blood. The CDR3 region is CSVGRVGIGKNLAFF. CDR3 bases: TGCAGCGTTGGGAGGGTAGGGATCGGTAAGAACTTGGCTTTCTTT.